The clone carrying this TCR beta chain was detected ten times or more. Its target is unknown. 5'RACE with 10-nucleotide random UMIs generated the cDNA. Each CDR3 protein is one row after TCRdb ran MiXCR on the 5' RACE reads. The table has just under 60,000 distinct CDR3 sequences, approximately 3.5% seen once. These data come from a study of neurological immune-mediated disorders. Study details: A relapsing-remitting course was seen in about 90% of the roughly 34 multiple sclerosis patients and a secondary progressive course in 3.

Study-level results: Clinical features showed no association with the multiple sclerosis repertoire cluster, and MRI features showed none either. Phylogenetic grouping assigned the repertoires of 18 of 34 multiple sclerosis patients to one related-CDR3 cluster, which constitutes a possible signature.

The TCR sequence derives from a woman in her 30s with multiple sclerosis. Sequencing used PBMCs.

CDR3 protein: CASSVYRGLSNQPQHF. CDR3 sequence (DNA): TGTGCCAGCAGTGTATACAGGGGTTTGAGCAATCAGCCCCAGCATTTT. V and J are TRBV12-3 or TRBV12-4 and TRBJ1-5; TRBD1 matches at 7 bases. V trimming: 5 bases; J trimming: 1 base; junction bases outside the gene matches: 8. This CDR3 has 16 amino acids.